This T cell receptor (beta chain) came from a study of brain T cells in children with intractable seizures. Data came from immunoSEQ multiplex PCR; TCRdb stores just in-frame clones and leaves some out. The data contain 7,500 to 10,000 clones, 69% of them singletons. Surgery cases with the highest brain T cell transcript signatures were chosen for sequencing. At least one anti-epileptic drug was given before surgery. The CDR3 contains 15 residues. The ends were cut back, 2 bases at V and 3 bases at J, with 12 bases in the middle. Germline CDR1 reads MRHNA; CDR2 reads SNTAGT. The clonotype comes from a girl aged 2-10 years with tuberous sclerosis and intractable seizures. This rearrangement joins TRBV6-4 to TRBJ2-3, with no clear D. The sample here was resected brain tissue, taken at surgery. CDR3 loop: CASSDGPDGTDTQYF. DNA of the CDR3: TGTGCCAGCAGTGACGGACCAGATGGAACAGATACGCAGTATTTT.